A selection of T cell receptor beta chains follows, all from one sample in a study of T cells expressing NK-cell markers. TCRdb reprocessed the 5' RACE reads, keeping one entry per CDR3 protein, no DNA. Its clone listing holds 350,000 to 400,000 distinct CDR3 sequences. Sequencing used blood T cells: a sorted CD56 or NKG2C T cell subset, CD4+ or CD8+ T cells, or bulk PBMC T cells (not recorded which). The receptors shown here come from a woman aged 45-60 years in good health. Both conserved end residues are part of each CDR3. Each record gives: J gene, V gene, CDR3 protein.

J: TRBJ2-1
V: TRBV5-1
CDR3: CASSLLATNEQFF

J: TRBJ2-7
V: TRBV12-3/TRBV12-4
CDR3: CASSFDRDEQYF

J: TRBJ2-3
V: TRBV20-1
CDR3: CSAAAGTDTQYF

J: TRBJ2-3
V: TRBV11-1
CDR3: CASSLDTRTSGTDTQYF

J: TRBJ1-4
V: TRBV15
CDR3: CATSSGQGKEKLFF

J: TRBJ2-1
V: TRBV20-1
CDR3: CSARDYRDSVPLSSYNEQFF

J: TRBJ2-7
V: TRBV11-2
CDR3: CASSLSLAGTQNEQYF

J: TRBJ1-2
V: TRBV20-1
CDR3: CSARDSPNGYTF

J: TRBJ2-3
V: TRBV7-7
CDR3: CASSIGRGTDTQYF

J: TRBJ2-1
V: TRBV5-1
CDR3: CASSPIGGASEQFF

J: TRBJ2-3
V: TRBV11-3
CDR3: CASNGPSTDTQYF

J: TRBJ1-1
V: TRBV3-1
CDR3: CASSQVTPNTEAFF

J: TRBJ2-1
V: TRBV4-1
CDR3: CASSPIGSAGDSYNEQFF

J: TRBJ2-7
V: TRBV20-1
CDR3: CSAYVLAASSYEQYF